Sequencing of this T cell receptor (beta chain) was carried out in a study of blood T cell repertoires in COVID-19. Study summary: Some COVID-19 samples were acute and others convalescent; all came from the United States, Italy and Spain.

Trimming took off 6 bases at V and 1 base at J, with 11 bases between the two ends. The CDR3 runs 13 residues. Germline V gene data show CDR1 as SQVTM and CDR2 as ANQGSEA. As originally analysed: It was from reference gene primer amplification that nucleated cell counts were estimated. The protocol was immunoSEQ multiplex PCR, while the TCRdb copy is restricted to in-frame clones and leaves out a portion. The DNA gave D and trimming, while V, J and clone size come from that table. The data contain some 290,000 clones, 81% of them singletons. Source material: peripheral blood. This TCR was sampled from a woman in her fifties or sixties with active or convalescent COVID-19. V is TRBV29-1 and J is TRBJ2-3, with a tentative D call TRBD1 (5 bases). The CDR3 spells CSVREGGTDTQYF. The CDR3 DNA is TGCAGCGTCAGGGAAGGGGGCACAGATACGCAGTATTTT.